This T cell receptor (beta chain) is from a study of T-cell reconstitution after alpha-beta-depleted transplantation in children (dated by TCRdb to about 2016). Regarding the study in general: T-cell immune reconstitution after TCRalphabeta/CD19-depleted allogeneic hematopoietic cell transplantation in children was quantitatively tracked in the study by means of TCR repertoire profiling.

Library prep was done by PCR. The data were produced on an Illumina HiSeq 2500. Molecular barcoding was employed in the preparation of TCR libraries, with unique molecular identifiers being used to normalize TCRbeta repertoire quantification. The public reads were reprocessed in TCRdb via fastp at Q25 and MiXCR, keeping in-frame beta chains. Identical CDR3 protein sequences are pooled into one entry, listed with their most common genes and DNA. The sample data list 490,000 or so distinct CDR3 sequences, and 9.5% to 15% of these were observed just once. The ten largest clones add up to about 6% of the sample. This clonotype has a count of ten or more. The clone's antigen remains unknown. Base qualities were left out, and no much larger clone turns up one base away. V drops 3 bases and J drops 5 bases, leaving 10 bases in between. The CDR3, cysteine through phenylalanine, is 14 amino acids long. Solely the CDR3 DNA is kept, with 42 bases framed from the first base. In the germline V gene (reference sequence), CDR1 corresponds to MNHEY and CDR2 to SMNVEV.

Here the sequenced sample was PBMCs from the stem cell graft donor, taken from the stem cell graft. The sequence joins TRBV27 to TRBJ1-4; no D gene is confidently identified. This TCR was sampled from a human donor who donated a stem cell graft to a child with combined immunodeficiency. The CDR3 loop reads CASSFVGKNEKLFF. The DNA is TGTGCCAGCAGTTTTGTCGGGAAAAATGAAAAACTGTTTTTT.